The 27 T cell receptor beta chains reported below all come from one sample, sequenced in a study of cytomegalovirus exposure and HLA in healthy donors. Use of 60 Vbeta and 13 Jbeta primers characterized the PCR. The method was immunoSEQ multiplex PCR; TCRdb's version includes in-frame clones alone and lacks a portion of them. The sample data list tens of thousands of clones. Specimen: PBMCs. These receptors all stem from a woman in her thirties in good health and CMV-seronegative.

The J gene is TRBJ2-1, the V gene TRBV5-1; TRBD2 matches at 13 bases. CDR3 size: 16 residues. Germline CDR1 SGHRS, CDR2 YFSETQ. After removal of 1 base from V and 9 bases from J, the junction contained 7 bases not matched to a gene. The CDR3 sequence is CASSLTSGRVGGEQFF. For the CDR3, the DNA is TGCGCCAGCAGCTTGACTAGCGGGAGGGTAGGGGGTGAGCAGTTCTTC.

V gene TRBV10-3 combines with J gene TRBJ2-7, with D maybe TRBD2 (5 bases). The V end was cut by 5 bases, the J end by 3 bases, with 11 bases between. There are 13 residues in the CDR3. Germline CDR1 and CDR2: ENHRY and SYGVKD. CDR3 amino acids: CAISRGSDYEQYF. The CDR3 DNA reads TGTGCCATCAGTCGAGGGTCGGACTACGAGCAGTACTTC.

The rearrangement joins TRBV28 to TRBJ2-2; D is uncertain. V dropped 3 bases and J dropped 2 bases, with 10 bases sitting between them. Germline CDR1 reads MDHEN; CDR2 reads SYDVKM. This CDR3 is 15 amino acids long. CDR3 sequence reads: CASSFPIHNTGELFF. CDR3 DNA: TGTGCCAGCAGTTTCCCCATACATAACACCGGGGAGCTGTTTTTT.

This chain links TRBV30 with TRBJ2-7; 7 bases are a match to TRBD1. J was trimmed by 2 bases and V by 2 bases; bases with no gene match: 6. The CDR3 has 14 amino acids. Germline CDR1 is GTSNPN and CDR2 is SVGIG (reference sequence). As DNA, the CDR3 is TGTGCCTGGAGTCCACTAGGACAGGCCTACGAGCAGTACTTC. Translating gives CAWSPLGQAYEQYF.

The genes are TRBV11-2 and TRBJ1-1, with D possibly being TRBD1 (5 bases). Germline CDR1 SGHAT, CDR2 FQNNGV. Trimming cost V 7 bases and J 10 bases, with 16 bases left between them. This CDR3 contains 12 residues. CDR3 nucleotide sequence: TGTGCCAGCACTATTGAAGCTCAGGGAGCTTTCTTT. Translated: CASTIEAQGAFF.

The J gene is TRBJ2-7, the V gene TRBV28; 7 positions agree with TRBD1. The CDR3 extends over 14 amino acids. V was pared by 5 bases and J by 0 bases, with 4 bases of the junction left unmatched. CDR1 is MDHEN, CDR2 SYDVKM, per germline. The DNA of the CDR3 is TGTGCCAGCAGTCGACAGGGCCGCTCCTACGAGCAGTACTTC. As protein: CASSRQGRSYEQYF.

The rearrangement joins TRBV28 to TRBJ1-1; D is unresolved. Germline CDR1 MDHEN, CDR2 SYDVKM. The CDR3 sequence is 11 residues long. V was clipped by 9 bases and J by 1 base, with 6 bases between them. CDR3 protein: CARSQNTEAFF. The CDR3 coding sequence is TGTGCCAGAAGCCAGAACACTGAAGCTTTCTTT.

CDR3 nucleotides: TGTGCCAGCAGCGTCAGCGGGAGCCCCGGGGAGCTGTTTTTT. Translation gives CASSVSGSPGELFF. The rearrangement uses TRBV9 and TRBJ2-2; TRBD2 agrees at 8 bases. CDR3 size: 14 residues. V lost 2 bases and J lost 6; bases outside the gene matches: 3. The germline V gene has CDR1 SGDLS and CDR2 YYNGEE.

The chain recombines TRBV5-1 with TRBJ2-5, with 7 bases aligning to TRBD1. V lost 2 bases and J lost 4; bases outside the gene matches: 8. Germline CDR1 SGHRS, CDR2 YFSETQ. This CDR3 contains 15 residues. The CDR3 reads CASSLTGATIETQYF. CDR3 DNA: TGCGCCAGCAGCTTAACAGGGGCGACTATAGAGACCCAGTACTTC.

The rearrangement uses TRBV7-8 and TRBJ2-7; D unclear. V lost 1 base to trimming and J lost 4 bases, with 11 bases between them. CDR1 and CDR2 (germline): SGHVS, FQNEAQ. CDR3 size: 14 residues. The CDR3 DNA sequence: TGTGCCAGCAGCTTAGGCCCAGGCATTTACGAGCAGTACTTC. It translates to CASSLGPGIYEQYF.

The genes are TRBV5-1 and TRBJ2-2; unclear D gene. The V gene lost 0 bases and the J gene lost 1 base, with 10 bases spanning the gap. The CDR3 contains 16 residues. From germline, CDR1 is SGHRS and CDR2 YFSETQ. CDR3 sequence: CASSLAPQENTGELFF. Written as DNA, the CDR3 is TGCGCCAGCAGCTTGGCTCCCCAGGAGAACACCGGGGAGCTGTTTTTT.

V is TRBV7-9 and J is TRBJ1-1, with D possibly matching TRBD1 (6 bases). Trimming removed 1 base from V and 5 bases from J, with 14 bases in between. The CDR3 is 15 amino acids. The germline V gene encodes CDR1 SEHNR and CDR2 FQNEAQ (reference sequence). CDR3 in amino acids: CASSLVGPQGTEAFF. The CDR3 nucleotides are TGTGCCAGCAGCTTAGTGGGACCTCAGGGGACTGAAGCTTTCTTT.

CDR3 DNA: TGTGCCATCCCGGCGGGAGGGCCGAACGGGGAGCTGTTTTTT. It yields the protein CAIPAGGPNGELFF. This sequence joins TRBV5-4 and TRBJ2-2, with 9 positions matching TRBD2. The germline CDR1 and CDR2 sequences are SGHNT and YYREEE (reference sequence). V lost 9 bases to trimming and J lost 7 bases; unmatched junction nucleotides: 10. The CDR3 has 14 amino acids.

CDR3 DNA sequence: TGTGCCAGCAGTGAAAAGAGGCAGTTTCTTAACTATGGCTACACCTTC. Translated: CASSEKRQFLNYGYTF. V and J are TRBV6-1 and TRBJ1-2; D gene unclear. Trimming cost V 2 bases and J 1 base, with 14 bases left between them. The CDR3 contains 16 residues. Per the germline V gene, CDR1 is MNHNS and CDR2 is SASEGT.

The chain combines TRBV18 with TRBJ2-3; 9 positions match TRBD2. Germline-derived CDR1 and CDR2 are KGHSH and LQKENI. There are 14 residues in the CDR3. Trimming took 6 bases from V and 6 from J; bases not matched to a gene: 7. CDR3 residues: CASSPGLASDTQYF. As DNA, the CDR3 is TGTGCCAGCTCCCCAGGACTAGCGAGCGATACGCAGTATTTT.

The chain combines TRBV27 with TRBJ2-7; 9 bases are shared with TRBD1. V dropped 4 bases and J dropped 5; count of bases not matched to a gene: 3. Germline loops: CDR1 MNHEY, CDR2 SMNVEV (reference sequence). The CDR3 has 13 amino acids. CDR3 in amino acids: CASSYRGQNEQYF. Here the CDR3 DNA reads TGTGCCAGCAGTTACAGGGGGCAGAACGAGCAGTACTTC.

The CDR3 bases are TGTGCCAGCAGCCCCCTGGGGCGCCACTCCTACGAGCAGTACTTC. Its protein product is CASSPLGRHSYEQYF. The gene calls are TRBV9 and TRBJ2-7, with D possibly matching TRBD1 (5 bases). The CDR3 covers 15 residues. Germline V gives CDR1 SGDLS, CDR2 YYNGEE. Trimming removed 4 bases from V and 0 bases from J, with 14 bases in between.

CDR3: CASSLGGSYEQYF. CDR3 in DNA: TGTGCCAGTAGTCTCGGGGGTAGCTACGAGCAGTACTTC. The J gene is TRBJ2-7, the V gene TRBV19, with D tentatively TRBD2 (6 bases). V lost 5 bases to trimming and J lost 3 bases, with 11 bases between them. The germline V gene encodes CDR1 LNHDA and CDR2 SQIVND (reference sequence). The CDR3 loop spans 13 amino acids.

The chain recombines TRBV4-1 with TRBJ1-2, with TRBD1 identical over 7 bases. The ends lost 3 bases at V and 3 bases at J; junction bases unmatched: 13. CDR1 and CDR2 (germline): MGHRA, YSYEKL. The CDR3 is made up of 17 amino acids. The CDR3 loop is CASSHETGSLPDYGYTF. Written as DNA, the CDR3 is TGCGCCAGCAGCCATGAGACAGGGTCCTTACCCGACTATGGCTACACCTTC.

The chain employs TRBV30 and TRBJ2-5, with TRBD2 identical over 12 bases. Germline-derived CDR1 and CDR2 are GTSNPN and SVGIG (reference sequence). The CDR3 has 17 amino acids. The V segment lost 3 bases and the J segment 2 bases; nucleotides outside the gene matches: 10. The CDR3 region has the DNA TGTGCCTGGAGGAGACTAGCGGGAGTGTACCGGCAAGAGACCCAGTACTTC. Its translation is CAWRRLAGVYRQETQYF.

The gene calls are TRBV28 and TRBJ1-1; D may be TRBD1 (6 bases). Germline-derived CDR1 and CDR2 are MDHEN and SYDVKM. The CDR3 runs to 14 residues. Trimming removed 5 bases at V and 1 base at J, with 11 bases between. The CDR3 coding sequence is TGTGCCAGCAGTCCAGGGACAACGAACACTGAAGCTTTCTTT. Translation: CASSPGTTNTEAFF.

V is TRBV5-1 and J is TRBJ1-1; 7 bases are shared with TRBD1. The J segment lost 1 base and the V segment lost 2 bases, leaving 5 bases of the junction unmatched. The CDR3 has 15 residues. Germline-derived CDR1 and CDR2 are SGHRS and YFSETQ. The CDR3 DNA reads TGCGCCAGCAGCTTCCGACAGGGAACGAACACTGAAGCTTTCTTT. Protein sequence: CASSFRQGTNTEAFF.

V and J are TRBV27 and TRBJ1-3, with a weak D call TRBD1 (6 bases). V lost 0 bases and J lost 4, with 10 bases in between. The CDR3 is made up of 15 amino acids. Germline assignment: CDR1 MNHEY and CDR2 SMNVEV (reference sequence). CDR3 DNA: TGTGCCAGCAGTTTATCGCCAGGGGTGGGAAACACCATATATTTT. It specifies CASSLSPGVGNTIYF.

Concerning this clone itself: This same CDR3 is encoded by further DNA sequences in the sample. The rearrangement links TRBV5-6 to TRBJ2-7, with D hard to call. The CDR3 length is 12 residues. In germline, CDR1 is SGHDT, CDR2 YYEEEE. V lost 3 bases and J 3 bases, leaving 7 bases between the germline ends. In DNA form, the CDR3 reads TGTGCCAGCAGCTCGCGTCACTACGAGCAGTACTTC. Translating it yields CASSSRHYEQYF.

CDR3 in DNA: TGTGCCAGCAGTGAACGAACAGGGGGCACTAATGAAAAACTGTTTTTT. Amino acids: CASSERTGGTNEKLFF. This chain connects TRBV6-1 to TRBJ1-4, with 9 bases lining up with TRBD1. J was trimmed by 2 bases and V by 2 bases; bases with no gene match: 3. In germline, CDR1 is MNHNS, CDR2 SASEGT. The CDR3 covers 16 residues.

The V gene is TRBV9, the J gene TRBJ1-2, with 9 nucleotides matching TRBD1. CDR1 and CDR2 (germline): SGDLS, YYNGEE. CDR3 length: 13 residues. The trim removed 5 bases at V and 6 bases at J, leaving 5 bases unmatched. Written as DNA, the CDR3 is TGTGCCAGCAGTATGGACAGGGGCCATGGCTACACCTTC. It specifies CASSMDRGHGYTF.

The V and J genes are TRBV7-3 and TRBJ2-6; a possible D gene is TRBD1 (6 bases). The CDR3 is 17 residues long. Trimming stripped 5 bases from V and 0 bases from J, with 14 bases between. Germline assignment: CDR1 SGHTA and CDR2 FQGTGA. The CDR3 DNA reads TGTGCCAGCAGCCCCCGGCGGACAGTCTCTGGGGCCAACGTCCTGACTTTC. It yields the protein CASSPRRTVSGANVLTF. Using reference TRBV7-3 and TRBJ2-6 for the parts outside the CDR3, the full variable domain is GAGVSQTPSNKVTEKGKYVELRCDPISGHTALYWYRQSLGQGPEFLIYFQGTGAADDSGLPNDRFFAVRPEGSVSTLKIQRTERGDSAVYLCASSPRRTVSGANVLTFGAGSRLTVL.